A selection of T cell receptor beta chains follows, all from one sample in a study of tumour-infiltrating T cells in Burkitt lymphoma. Clones were sequenced by immunoSEQ multiplex PCR, and TCRdb holds only the in-frame ones, with some missing. This table has roughly 1,200 clones, approximately 19% appearing once. The specimen was tumor tissue. The receptors come from a human donor with Burkitt lymphoma. The CDR3 runs from the conserved cysteine through the conserved F or W. The order of the fields is clone size, CDR3 length, J gene, V gene, D gene, CDR3 DNA, CDR3 protein. The D gene is left open where the match is weak. Clone size appears in some rows only: once, few, many, or a class for an expanded clone.

large,16,TRBJ2-2,TRBV7-6,NA,TGTGCCAGCAGCTTTAGTCCAAATTCGAACACCGGGGAGCTGTTTTTT,CASSFSPNSNTGELFF
NA,12,TRBJ1-1,TRBV28,NA,TGTGCCAGCAGTAACAAATTCACTGAAGCTTTCTTT,CASSNKFTEAFF
NA,15,TRBJ1-4,TRBV19,TRBD1,TGTGCCAGTAGTCCCGGGACAGCACTTAATGAAAAACTGTTTTTT,CASSPGTALNEKLFF
few,15,TRBJ1-6,TRBV7-6,NA,TGTGCCAGCAGCCTAGTACGGGTCTATAATTCACCCCTCCACTTT,CASSLVRVYNSPLHF
few,12,TRBJ1-2,TRBV5-1,NA,TGCGCCAGCAAGGGAAATCAGGGGGGCTACACCTTC,CASKGNQGGYTF
once,15,TRBJ1-6,TRBV2,TRBD1,TGTGCCAGCATGATGGACAGGGTATATCATTCACCCCTCCACTTT,CASMMDRVYHSPLHF
NA,16,TRBJ1-5,TRBV28,NA,TGTGCCAGCAGTTTATTCGGGGGTGGTGGCAATCAGCCCCAGCATTTT,CASSLFGGGGNQPQHF
NA,14,TRBJ1-4,TRBV30,NA,TGTGCCTGGAGTGTCCCGGGTACTAATGAAAAACTGTTTTTT,CAWSVPGTNEKLFF
few,13,TRBJ2-3,TRBV9,NA,TGTGCCAGCAGCGTAGCACCGGGAGATACGCAGTATTTT,CASSVAPGDTQYF
NA,16,TRBJ2-7,TRBV5-1,TRBD1,TGCGCCAGCAGTTTGGGACGGGACAGGGCCTCCTACGAGCAGTACTTC,CASSLGRDRASYEQYF
NA,13,TRBJ2-3,TRBV28,NA,TGTGCCACAGTAGTCCGGGAGAAAGATACGCAGTATTTT,CATVVREKDTQYF
NA,15,TRBJ2-1,TRBV5-1,TRBD2,TGCGCCAGCAGCCCCTGGGGTAGCGGGGTTGATGAGCAGTTCTTC,CASSPWGSGVDEQFF
NA,16,TRBJ1-1,TRBV10-3,NA,TGTGCCGTCAGTCATTTCGGCAGGGGCCTCAACACTGAAGCTTTCTTT,CAVSHFGRGLNTEAFF
NA,15,TRBJ1-3,TRBV4-2,NA,TGTGCCAGCAGCCCGGACAGCTCCACTGGAAACACCAGATATTTT,CASSPDSSTGNTRYF
NA,15,TRBJ2-7,TRBV6-1,NA,TGTGCCAGCAGTGGAATCCGGGACGGAAGTGTCGAGCAGTACTTC,CASSGIRDGSVEQYF